The rows below give T cell receptor beta chains drawn from one sample of a study of T cell responses to AZD1222 COVID-19 vaccine. Generated by immunoSEQ multiplex PCR, the TCRdb table keeps only in-frame clones and is missing some. The data show approximately 110,000 clones, with 70% to 90% seen just once and 2% to 2.5% held by the top ten. The specimen comprised peripheral blood, sampled 28 days after the second AZD1222 dose. These receptors all stem from an adult who received the AZD1222 COVID-19 vaccine. The CDR3 runs from the conserved cysteine through the conserved F or W. Each record gives: clone size, D gene, J gene, V gene, CDR3 protein, CDR3 DNA. A D gene is named only where the DNA matches it firmly. The size field is filled for only some rows; it gives once, few, many or a size class.

-,TRBD1,TRBJ1-3,TRBV25-1,CASSPQGAGNTIYF,TGTGCCAGCAGTCCACAGGGGGCTGGAAACACCATATATTTT
-,-,TRBJ2-3,TRBV10-3,CAISGPIQSTDTQYF,TGTGCCATCAGTGGACCAATACAGAGCACAGATACGCAGTATTTT
-,-,TRBJ1-2,TRBV29-1,CSVELGFEMGF,TGCAGCGTTGAGTTGGGATTCGAGATGGGCTTC
-,TRBD2,TRBJ2-1,TRBV18,CASSPAPGLVNEQFF,TGTGCCAGCTCACCAGCCCCGGGACTAGTCAATGAGCAGTTCTTC
-,TRBD2,TRBJ2-5,TRBV3-1/TRBV3-2,CASSQDFSGSRETQYF,TGTGCCAGCAGCCAAGATTTTAGCGGGAGTAGAGAGACCCAGTACTTC
once,-,TRBJ1-5,TRBV24-1,CATFRARSQPQHF,TGTGCCACCTTCCGGGCCCGCAGCCAGCCCCAGCATTTT
-,-,TRBJ1-1,TRBV5-5,CASSLYGDTEAFF,TGTGCCAGCAGCTTGTACGGGGACACTGAAGCTTTCTTT
-,-,TRBJ2-2,TRBV21-1,CASSKVGPLGLAGVANTGELFF,TGTGCCAGCAGCAAAGTAGGCCCGTTGGGACTAGCGGGAGTCGCGAACACCGGGGAGCTGTTTTTT
-,-,TRBJ1-4,TRBV6-5,CASTPRLTNEKLFF,TGTGCCAGCACCCCCCGATTGACTAATGAAAAACTGTTTTTT
-,-,TRBJ2-5,TRBV3-1/TRBV3-2,CASSQAARNSETQYF,TGTGCCAGCAGCCAAGCCGCTCGGAACTCCGAGACCCAGTACTTC
-,-,TRBJ1-6,TRBV7-2,CASSTIPTGLPLHF,TGTGCCAGCAGCACGATCCCGACAGGATTACCCCTCCACTTT
-,-,TRBJ1-1,TRBV18,CASSLQGEAFF,TGTGCCAGCTCTCTACAGGGTGAAGCTTTCTTT
few,-,TRBJ1-5,TRBV15,CATSRDSGRKQHF,TGTGCCACCAGCAGGGACAGCGGTCGTAAACAGCATTTT
-,-,TRBJ2-3,TRBV9,CASSAGSTDTQYF,TGTGCCAGCAGCGCGGGAAGCACAGATACGCAGTATTTT
-,-,TRBJ1-4,TRBV6-5,CASRDSATNEKLFF,TGTGCCAGCAGGGACAGTGCAACTAATGAAAAACTGTTTTTT
-,-,TRBJ2-3,TRBV5-1,CASSVWGDSADTQYF,TGCGCCAGCAGCGTGTGGGGGGACAGTGCAGATACGCAGTATTTT
-,-,TRBJ1-2,TRBV5-1,CASRKDRASNYGYTF,TGCGCCAGCAGGAAAGACAGAGCCAGTAACTATGGCTACACCTTC
-,-,TRBJ2-1,TRBV19,CASKKKHEQFF,TGTGCCAGTAAAAAAAAACATGAGCAGTTCTTC
-,-,TRBJ1-1,TRBV15,CATSRDHESEAFF,TGTGCCACCAGCAGAGATCATGAGTCCGAAGCTTTCTTT
-,-,TRBJ2-3,TRBV30,CAWSFLADTDTQYF,TGTGCCTGGAGTTTCCTTGCGGACACAGATACGCAGTATTTT
once,-,TRBJ2-4,TRBV28,CASNEQKNIQYF,TGTGCCAGCAACGAGCAGAAAAACATTCAGTACTTC
-,-,TRBJ1-2,TRBV2,CASSVRRQDYGYTF,TGTGCCAGCAGTGTACGCCGGCAGGACTATGGCTACACCTTC